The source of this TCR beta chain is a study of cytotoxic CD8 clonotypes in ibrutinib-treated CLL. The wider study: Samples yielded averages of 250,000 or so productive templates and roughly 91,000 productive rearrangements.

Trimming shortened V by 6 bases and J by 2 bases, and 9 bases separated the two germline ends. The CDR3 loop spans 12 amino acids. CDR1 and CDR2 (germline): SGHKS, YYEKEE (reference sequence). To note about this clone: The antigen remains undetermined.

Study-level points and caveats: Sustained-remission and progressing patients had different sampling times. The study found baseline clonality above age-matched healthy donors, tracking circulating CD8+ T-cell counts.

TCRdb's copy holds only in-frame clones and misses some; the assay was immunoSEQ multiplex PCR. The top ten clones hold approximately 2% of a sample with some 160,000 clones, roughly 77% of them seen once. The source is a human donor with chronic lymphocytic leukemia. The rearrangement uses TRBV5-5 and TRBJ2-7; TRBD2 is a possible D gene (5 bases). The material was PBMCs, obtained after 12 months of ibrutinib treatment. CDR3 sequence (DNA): TGTGCCAGCATCACGGGGACCTACGAGCAGTACTTC. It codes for CASITGTYEQYF.